The 5 T cell receptor beta chains listed next were all sequenced from one sample in a study of T cell responses to AZD1222 COVID-19 vaccine. Sequenced by immunoSEQ multiplex PCR; TCRdb stores in-frame clones only, minus some. Of about 90,000 clones in the sample, 85% to 90% were seen once. The starting material was peripheral blood, obtained on day 0 of MenACWY control vaccination. Receptors originate from an adult in good health.

This clone was seen just once. Other nucleotide sequences from this sample produce the same CDR3. The rearrangement joins TRBV7-2 to TRBJ2-2; D may be TRBD2 (7 bases). V was pared by 0 bases and J by 6 bases, with 11 bases between. The CDR3 extends over 15 amino acids. Looked up from germline, CDR1 is SGHTA and CDR2 is FQGNSA. CDR3 residues: CASSLAGGAAGELFF. The DNA of the CDR3 is TGTGCCAGCAGCTTAGCGGGGGGGGCCGCCGGGGAGCTGTTTTTT.

The chain recombines TRBV11-2 with TRBJ1-3; 9 nucleotides line up with TRBD1. Germline V gene lookup returns CDR1 SGHAT and CDR2 FQNNGV. The CDR3 loop spans 15 amino acids. The V and J ends lost 4 bases and 4 bases, in that order; junction bases with no gene match: 5. The CDR3: CASSSDRGGGNTIYF. CDR3 coding DNA: TGTGCCAGCAGCTCGGACAGGGGTGGCGGAAACACCATATATTTT.

The V and J genes are TRBV30 and TRBJ2-7, with 8 nucleotides matching TRBD2. CDR3 length equals 14 residues. Germline CDR1 reads GTSNPN; CDR2 reads SVGIG (reference sequence). The trim removed 2 bases at V and 5 bases at J, leaving 8 bases unmatched. The CDR3 coding sequence is TGTGCCTGGAGTCTCTCCGGGGGGGCCCACGAGCAGTACTTC. Amino acid sequence: CAWSLSGGAHEQYF.

This chain connects TRBV4-2 to TRBJ2-6; 9 bases agree with TRBD2. With V trimmed by 6 bases and J by 0 bases, 6 bases remained unmatched. Looked up from germline, CDR1 is LGHNA and CDR2 is YNFKEQ. The CDR3 loop spans 17 amino acids. This CDR3 is CASRVAGVNSGANVLTF. Written as DNA, the CDR3 is TGTGCCAGCAGGGTAGCGGGGGTTAACTCTGGGGCCAACGTCCTGACTTTC.

This clone came up a few times. The chain's CDR3 is CASSLVPTSTGSPDTQYF. The CDR3 DNA reads TGTGCCAGCAGCTTAGTTCCGACCTCGACAGGGAGCCCAGATACGCAGTATTTT. This chain links TRBV7-2 with TRBJ2-3; TRBD1 matches at 7 bases. V lost 1 base to trimming and J lost 4 bases; unmatched junction nucleotides: 14. The CDR3 covers 18 residues. From germline, CDR1 is SGHTA and CDR2 FQGNSA.